Listed here are 27 T cell receptor beta chains from one sample, sequenced in a study of shared clonotypes between healthy human individuals. The protocol was immunoSEQ multiplex PCR, while the TCRdb copy is restricted to in-frame clones and leaves out a portion. This repertoire shows about 460,000 clones, around 77% found once; its top ten account for more than 10%. Sequencing was done on a sample of PBMCs. Receptors were obtained from a middle-aged woman in good health. Some clones in this sample may be carry-over from other donors' samples.

The chain has TRBV6-1 and TRBJ1-5; D gene uncertain. V was shortened by 8 bases and J by 7 bases, with 21 bases between the two germline ends. Germline-derived CDR1 and CDR2 are MNHNS and SASEGT. This CDR3 comprises 15 residues. The CDR3 nucleotides read TGTGCCAGCCATGGCGGGTCTCACCAAACCCAGCCCCAGCATTTT. It specifies CASHGGSHQTQPQHF.

In its sample, this clone was seen a few times. The chain recombines TRBV14 with TRBJ2-3; 11 nucleotides match TRBD1. The length of the CDR3 is 15 residues. Germline assignment: CDR1 SGHDN and CDR2 FVKESK. Trimming removed 3 bases from V and 4 bases from J; junction bases left unmatched: 3. For the CDR3, the DNA is TGTGCCAGCAGCCAGCCGGGACAGGGGGCAGATACGCAGTATTTT. Translated, it gives CASSQPGQGADTQYF.

J is TRBJ2-1 and V is TRBV6-4; D unclear. The V gene's germline CDR1 is MRHNA and CDR2 SNTAGT. V lost 9 bases, J lost 2 bases, and 14 bases lay in between. This CDR3 comprises 14 residues. Here the CDR3 reads CARKESVTYNEQFF. In DNA form, the CDR3 reads TGTGCCAGGAAGGAATCTGTCACCTACAATGAGCAGTTCTTC.

CDR3 region: CASSQERWYYEQYF. DNA for the CDR3: TGTGCCAGCAGCCAAGAACGCTGGTACTACGAGCAGTACTTC. The V call is TRBV4-2, the J call TRBJ2-7; D is uncertain. This CDR3 spans 14 amino acids. CDR1 is LGHNA, CDR2 YNFKEQ, per germline. V was pared by 0 bases and J by 3 bases, with 9 bases between.

As regards this clone: The same CDR3 can be traced to other DNA sequences in this sample. The chain carries TRBV5-4 and TRBJ2-1; TRBD2 aligns across 9 bases. Trimming removed 4 bases from V and 8 bases from J; junction bases left unmatched: 7. CDR3 length: 14 amino acids. Germline V gene lookup returns CDR1 SGHNT and CDR2 YYREEE (reference sequence). The CDR3 region is CASSLGLAGDEQFF. The CDR3 DNA follows: TGTGCCAGCAGCCTGGGACTAGCCGGCGATGAGCAGTTCTTC.

Note on this clone: A junction end diverges from the germline sequence, so it may reflect a read error. V usage is TRBV5-1 and J usage is TRBJ2-3; maybe TRBD2 (6 bases). Germline V gene sequence: CDR1 SGHRS, CDR2 YFSETQ. This CDR3 is 12 amino acids long. CDR3 sequence: CASSLNGGLQDF. The CDR3 nucleotides read TGCGCCAGCAGCTTGAATGGGGGACTCCAAGATTTT.

The chain is built from TRBV2 and TRBJ1-4; D possibly corresponds to TRBD1 (6 bases). The CDR3 sequence is 13 residues long. Trimming removed 4 bases at V and 8 bases at J, with 11 bases between. The germline V gene has CDR1 SNHLY and CDR2 FYNNEI. CDR3 in amino acids: CASSGTVEEKLFF. The CDR3 DNA follows: TGTGCCAGCAGTGGGACAGTAGAAGAAAAACTGTTTTTT.

This clone was recorded a few times. The chain has TRBV19 and TRBJ2-3; 10 nucleotides agree with TRBD2. With V trimmed by 4 bases and J by 2 bases, 9 bases remained unmatched. Germline V gives CDR1 LNHDA, CDR2 SQIVND (reference sequence). CDR3 length: 17 amino acids. CDR3 amino acids: CASSKAGGPKNTDTQYF. CDR3 in DNA: TGTGCCAGTAGTAAAGCGGGAGGGCCCAAGAACACAGATACGCAGTATTTT.

This chain uses TRBV6-1 with TRBJ2-2, with 10 bases identical to TRBD2. The CDR3 extends over 15 amino acids. The V segment lost 10 bases and the J segment 7 bases; nucleotides outside the gene matches: 12. CDR1 is MNHNS, CDR2 SASEGT, per germline. In nucleotides, the CDR3 is TGTGCCACCCAAATTCTAGCGGGAGTGGGCGGGGAGCTGTTTTTT. It encodes CATQILAGVGGELFF.

This clone has just one count. V usage is TRBV29-1 and J usage is TRBJ2-7, with no clear D. V was clipped by 4 bases and J by 2 bases, with 12 bases between them. CDR3 length: 13 amino acids. CDR1 and CDR2 (germline): SQVTM, ANQGSEA. DNA for the CDR3: TGCAGCGTTGTCGAACAGCTAACCTACGAGCAGTACTTC. It specifies CSVVEQLTYEQYF.

Turning to this clone: This may be a read error: a much more frequent sequence differs by one nucleotide. V usage is TRBV27 and J usage is TRBJ2-1; 10 positions match TRBD1. The CDR3 runs to 16 residues. After removal of 8 bases from V and 12 bases from J, the junction contained 19 bases not matched to a gene. CDR1 MNHEY and CDR2 SMNVEV come from the germline V gene (reference sequence). The CDR3 loop reads CASAPRGTGAYGGQFF. CDR3 in DNA: TGTGCCAGCGCCCCTCGGGGGACAGGGGCCTACGGTGGGCAGTTCTTC.

This chain uses TRBV9 with TRBJ2-5; D may be TRBD1 or TRBD2 (6 bases each). The germline gives CDR1 SGDLS, CDR2 YYNGEE. V was pared by 1 base and J by 5 bases, with 9 bases between. CDR3 length: 13 residues. The CDR3 coding sequence is TGTGCCAGCAGCGTACAGGGGACTGAGACCCAGTACTTC. Encoded protein: CASSVQGTETQYF.

Only one count was recorded for this clone. V usage is TRBV29-1 and J usage is TRBJ2-1, with TRBD2 matching over 10 bases. J gave up 12 bases and V 0 bases, and 14 bases lay outside the gene matches. The CDR3 covers 16 residues. CDR1 is SQVTM and CDR2 is ANQGSEA in the germline V gene. The CDR3 DNA reads TGCAGCGTTGAAGATCTGGCTAGCGGGAGTCCCGTTACGCAGTTCTTC. Its translation is CSVEDLASGSPVTQFF.

V usage is TRBV27 and J usage is TRBJ2-6; 8 nucleotides align to TRBD1. Germline values: CDR1 MNHEY, CDR2 SMNVEV (reference sequence). Trimming cost V 4 bases and J 1 base; bases outside gene matches: 12. The CDR3 is 19 amino acids. In DNA form, the CDR3 reads TGTGCCAGCAGTTCCCAGACAGGGGACTTCTATTCTGGGGCCAACGTCCTGACTTTC. Protein product: CASSSQTGDFYSGANVLTF. Combining the CDR3 with reference TRBV27 and TRBJ2-6 gives the whole variable domain EAQVTQNPRYLITVTGKKLTVTCSQNMNHEYMSWYRQDPGLGLRQIYYSMNVEVTDKGDVPEGYKVSRKEKRNFPLILESPSPNQTSLYFCASSSQTGDFYSGANVLTFGAGSRLTVL.

Comments on this clone: A much larger clone differs from this one at a single base, so this may be a read error. The chain combines TRBV21-1 with TRBJ2-1; the DNA was not compared with TRBD2, the D call given in the table. TRBV21-1 is classified as a pseudogene. CDR3 size: 16 residues. DNA of the CDR3: TGTGCCAGCAGCAAAGGAATAGCGGGAGCCCTGGATGGGCAGTTCTTC. Protein: CASSKGIAGALDGQFF.

V usage is TRBV13 and J usage is TRBJ2-7; 11 bases agree with TRBD2. CDR3 size: 16 residues. V lost 4 bases, J lost 6 bases, and 11 bases stayed unmatched. CDR1 is PRHDT and CDR2 is FYEKMQ in the germline V gene (reference sequence). CDR3 coding DNA: TGTGCCAGCAGCTCGCGTCTTAGCGGGAGGGCGGTCGAGCAGTACTTC. This encodes CASSSRLSGRAVEQYF.

This clone was counted a single time. V usage is TRBV5-1 and J usage is TRBJ2-1; 12 bases are shared with TRBD2. CDR3 length: 16 amino acids. The junction had 5 bases not matched to a gene; V was cut back by 4 bases and J by 3 bases. The germline gives CDR1 SGHRS, CDR2 YFSETQ. CDR3 sequence (DNA): TGCGCCAGCAGCACCCTAGCGGGAGGGAACTACAATGAGCAGTTCTTC. Translating gives CASSTLAGGNYNEQFF.

This clone has a count of ten or more. The chain joins TRBV27 to TRBJ2-1; 7 bases are a match to TRBD2. CDR3 length: 16 amino acids. Germline values: CDR1 MNHEY, CDR2 SMNVEV (reference sequence). V lost 4 bases, J lost 2 bases, and 8 bases stayed unmatched. The CDR3 protein is CASSSLQRGAYNEQFF. The CDR3 bases are TGTGCCAGCAGTTCCCTCCAGCGGGGCGCCTACAATGAGCAGTTCTTC.

The chain combines TRBV28 with TRBJ1-1, with D perhaps TRBD1 (5 bases). The CDR3 has 13 amino acids. V was clipped by 8 bases and J by 1 base, with 11 bases between them. CDR1 is MDHEN, CDR2 SYDVKM, per germline. CDR3 DNA: TGTGCCAGCTTGGGACGGGCGAACACTGAAGCTTTCTTT. It yields the protein CASLGRANTEAFF.

CDR3 protein: CASSGGTSSGNTIYF. In DNA, the CDR3 is TGTGCCAGCAGCGGAGGGACATCCTCTGGAAACACCATATATTTT. This sequence joins TRBV13 and TRBJ1-3; the D gene is possibly TRBD1 (6 bases). Germline CDR1 reads PRHDT; CDR2 reads FYEKMQ (reference sequence). Trimming removed 5 bases at V and 0 bases at J, with 11 bases between. This CDR3 comprises 15 residues.

About this clone itself: Sequence at one end of the junction differs from germline and may be a read error. The V gene is TRBV7-7, the J gene TRBJ2-1; 8 bases map to TRBD1. The CDR3 sequence is 15 residues long. Germline CDR1 SSHAT, CDR2 FNYEAQ (reference sequence). DNA of the CDR3: TGTGCTAGCAGCAACCTGACAGGGGCTTACAGTGAGCAGTTCTTC. This encodes CASSNLTGAYSEQFF.

There are a few counts of this clone. This chain links TRBV19 with TRBJ1-2; the match to TRBD1 covers 8 bases. The germline V gene has CDR1 LNHDA and CDR2 SQIVND (reference sequence). The CDR3 is 15 residues long. Trimming removed 7 bases from V and 4 bases from J; junction bases left unmatched: 11. Here the CDR3 DNA reads TGTGCCAGTAATCCGGTGGGACAGGTATTCTATGGCTACACCTTC. Translating it yields CASNPVGQVFYGYTF.

The CDR3 reads CASSRTRSSTDTQYF. CDR3 DNA: TGTGCCAGCAGCAGGACAAGATCTAGCACAGATACGCAGTATTTT. This chain uses TRBV7-3 with TRBJ2-3; TRBD1 might be the D (5 bases). V lost 5 bases and J 0 bases, leaving 12 bases between the germline ends. This CDR3 comprises 15 residues. The germline V gene encodes CDR1 SGHTA and CDR2 FQGTGA.

Regarding this clone: This sequence is one base from a far larger clone and is likely a read error. The chain carries TRBV9 and TRBJ1-1; TRBD1 aligns across 8 bases. The CDR3 sequence is 17 residues long. Germline loops: CDR1 SGDLS, CDR2 YYNGEE. The CDR3 nucleotides are TGTGCCAGCAGCGCCCGACAGGGGATGGAGGGGAACACTGAAACTTTCTTT. It codes for CASSARQGMEGNTETFF.

The J gene is TRBJ1-4, the V gene TRBV15; perhaps TRBD1 as D (5 bases). The V end lost 5 bases, the J end lost 3 bases, and 13 bases lay between the germline ends. CDR1 and CDR2 from the germline V gene are LNHNV and YYDKDF (reference sequence). CDR3 length: 15 residues. The DNA of the CDR3 is TGTGCCACCAGCGGGCATCAGGGAGCTAATGAAAAACTGTTTTTT. This gives the protein CATSGHQGANEKLFF.

This clone was counted between two and nine times. The gene calls are TRBV2 and TRBJ2-3; D is perhaps TRBD2 (5 bases). CDR3 length: 13 residues. Germline V gene sequence: CDR1 SNHLY, CDR2 FYNNEI. Trimming pared 8 bases from V and 2 bases from J, leaving 11 bases between. The CDR3 nucleotides are TGTGCCAGCGGACTGGGGAACACAGATACGCAGTATTTT. Translating gives CASGLGNTDTQYF.

V gene TRBV11-2 combines with J gene TRBJ1-2; D might be TRBD1 (5 bases). CDR3 length: 14 amino acids. The germline V gene has CDR1 SGHAT and CDR2 FQNNGV. Between the trimmed V and J ends, which lost 3 bases and 4 bases, there was a span of 12 bases. The CDR3 nucleotides are TGTGCCAGCAGCTTGGCGGGGGAGATCTATGGCTACACCTTC. Its protein is CASSLAGEIYGYTF.